One and the same sample provided the 4 T cell receptor beta chains below, sequenced in a study of blood T cell repertoires in COVID-19. Data came from immunoSEQ multiplex PCR; TCRdb stores just in-frame clones and leaves some out. The data contain about 220,000 clones, about four fifths of them seen just once; the ten biggest clones take up about 3.2%. Sequencing was carried out using PBMCs or T cells enriched from blood (not recorded which). The source is a woman aged 55-69 years who had recovered from COVID-19.

Turning to this clone: Compared with germline, one end of the junction differs, possibly owing to a read error. The rearrangement uses TRBV18 and TRBJ1-2; D gene uncertain. Germline-derived CDR1 and CDR2 are KGHSH and LQKENI. The CDR3 extends over 12 amino acids. CDR3 DNA sequence: TGTGCCAGCTCACCACCGGACTGGCAGCCGGTATTC. It encodes CASSPPDWQPVF.

The table lists this clone with a few counts. This chain connects TRBV18 to TRBJ1-2; a weak D match, TRBD1 (5 bases). The CDR3 extends over 13 amino acids. The ends were cut back, 3 bases at V and 9 bases at J, with 14 bases in the middle. From germline, CDR1 is KGHSH and CDR2 LQKENI. CDR3 DNA: TGTGCCAGCTCACCTGGAGCAGGGTCGCGCTACACCTTC. It codes for CASSPGAGSRYTF.

The rearrangement joins TRBV2 to TRBJ1-2; the D is unclear. This CDR3 spans 13 amino acids. V shed 1 base and J shed 1 base, with 4 bases lying between them. The germline CDR1 and CDR2 sequences are SNHLY and FYNNEI. The DNA for the CDR3 is TGTGCCAGCAGTGAAGACTTTAACTATGGCTACACCTTC. Its translation is CASSEDFNYGYTF.

The chain joins TRBV7-2 to TRBJ2-5, with 13 nucleotides matching TRBD2. V lost 5 bases to trimming and J lost 4 bases; unmatched junction nucleotides: 7. Germline assignment: CDR1 SGHTA and CDR2 FQGNSA. The CDR3 is 16 amino acids. In DNA form, the CDR3 reads TGTGCCAGCAGCCCTCGGACTAGCGGGGGACCAGAGACCCAGTACTTC. It codes for CASSPRTSGGPETQYF.